A single sample is the source of the 27 T cell receptor beta chains below, sequenced in a study of blood T cell repertoires in COVID-19. Libraries were prepared by immunoSEQ multiplex PCR; TCRdb keeps only in-frame clonotypes and omits some of them. The repertoire includes approximately 150,000 clones, approximately 78% of them detected once, and roughly 15% sits in the top ten. Sequenced: peripheral blood. The source of these receptors is a human donor with acute or convalescent COVID-19. The donor label of this sample is uncertain.

The V and J genes are TRBV2 and TRBJ1-4; 9 positions match TRBD1. V was pared by 3 bases and J by 10 bases, with 6 bases of the junction left unmatched. The CDR3 totals 14 residues. CDR1 and CDR2 (germline): SNHLY, FYNNEI. The CDR3 DNA reads as TGTGCCAGCAGTGATCGGACAGGGGAGGGAAAACTGTTTTTT. Protein: CASSDRTGEGKLFF.

The CDR3: CASSFTALNTEAFF. CDR3 DNA sequence: TGTGCCAGCAGCTTCACAGCCCTGAACACTGAAGCTTTCTTT. The V gene is TRBV7-2, the J gene TRBJ1-1, with unresolved D. Germline CDR1 SGHTA, CDR2 FQGNSA. CDR3 size: 14 residues. Trimming stripped 3 bases from V and 0 bases from J, with 8 bases between.

The genes are TRBV6-2 or TRBV6-3 and TRBJ2-5, with 15 positions matching TRBD2. The V and J ends lost 4 bases and 5 bases, in that order; junction bases with no gene match: 2. Per the germline V gene, CDR1 is MNHEY and CDR2 is SVGEGT. This CDR3 spans 15 amino acids. The CDR3 loop reads CASSWTSGGAETQYF. The CDR3 region has the DNA TGTGCCAGCAGTTGGACTAGCGGGGGGGCCGAGACCCAGTACTTC.

This clone was observed a handful of times. V is TRBV6-5 and J is TRBJ2-1, with 8 bases identical to TRBD2. After removal of 2 bases from V and 9 bases from J, the junction contained 12 bases not matched to a gene. The CDR3 is 16 residues long. Germline V CDR1 and CDR2: MNHEY, SVGAGI. The DNA for the CDR3 is TGTGCCAGCAGTTACGCGTCGGGGGGGGCCCGAGGTGAGCAGTTCTTC. Its protein is CASSYASGGARGEQFF.

This chain connects TRBV7-9 to TRBJ1-2; TRBD1 agrees at 7 bases. V shed 0 bases and J 8 bases; nucleotides not matched to a gene: 9. Germline loops: CDR1 SEHNR, CDR2 FQNEAQ (reference sequence). CDR3 length: 15 amino acids. The CDR3 sequence: CASSLATPTGYGYTF. The CDR3 bases are TGTGCCAGCAGCTTAGCTACACCGACAGGGTACGGCTACACCTTC.

The chain couples TRBV5-1 to TRBJ1-4; D is possibly TRBD1 (6 bases). The ends were cut back, 3 bases at V and 3 bases at J, with 15 bases in the middle. Germline CDR1 SGHRS, CDR2 YFSETQ. This CDR3 comprises 16 residues. The CDR3 is CASSSRSTGSNEKLFF. CDR3 in DNA: TGCGCCAGCAGCTCACGCTCAACAGGGTCTAATGAAAAACTGTTTTTT.

The V gene is TRBV2, the J gene TRBJ2-5, with D possibly TRBD2 on 5 matching bases. V was cut by 10 bases and J by 5 bases, with 26 bases left in between. Germline CDR1 reads SNHLY; CDR2 reads FYNNEI. The length of the CDR3 is 16 residues. CDR3 nucleotides: TGTGCCACCGCGAAAAGAACGACACCCACGGGGGAGACCCAGTACTTC. Translated, it gives CATAKRTTPTGETQYF.

The rearrangement uses TRBV7-2 and TRBJ1-1; D ambiguous. CDR1 SGHTA and CDR2 FQGNSA come from the germline V gene. Trimming removed 5 bases from V and 1 base from J, with 8 bases in between. The length of the CDR3 is 13 residues. The CDR3: CASSLQENTEAFF. In nucleotides, the CDR3 is TGTGCCAGCAGCCTCCAGGAGAACACTGAAGCTTTCTTT.

The V call is TRBV5-4, the J call TRBJ1-5; D is perhaps TRBD1 (5 bases). The CDR3 has 16 amino acids. The ends were cut back, 4 bases at V and 0 bases at J, with 14 bases in the middle. The germline V gene has CDR1 SGHNT and CDR2 YYREEE (reference sequence). CDR3 DNA: TGTGCCAGCAGCAACCCGTTGACAGATAGCAATCAGCCCCAGCATTTT. Its translation is CASSNPLTDSNQPQHF.

V gene TRBV7-2 combines with J gene TRBJ1-5; 9 bases align to TRBD1. The V gene end was trimmed by 5 bases and the J gene end by 7 bases; junction bases not matched to a gene: 12. Looked up from germline, CDR1 is SGHTA and CDR2 is FQGNSA. This CDR3 comprises 16 residues. The DNA of the CDR3 is TGTGCCAGCAGCCTGGCGGGGGGACAGGGTAGACAGCCCCAGCATTTT. As protein: CASSLAGGQGRQPQHF. The whole variable domain, filled in from reference TRBV7-2 and TRBJ1-5, reads GAGVSQSPSNKVTEKGKDVELRCDPISGHTALYWYRQSLGQGLEFLIYFQGNSAPDKSGLPSDRFSAERTGGSVSTLTIQRTQQEDSAVYLCASSLAGGQGRQPQHFGDGTRLSIL.

The gene calls are TRBV5-1 and TRBJ1-3, with TRBD1 identical over 7 bases. Trimming removed 4 bases from V and 0 bases from J; junction bases left unmatched: 4. The CDR3 contains 15 residues. Per germline, CDR1 SGHRS and CDR2 YFSETQ. The CDR3 here is CASSPGQVSGNTIYF. CDR3 in DNA: TGCGCCAGCAGCCCCGGACAGGTCTCTGGAAACACCATATATTTT.

This clone was counted a few times. The chain uses TRBV6-5 and TRBJ1-2, with TRBD1 as a possible D gene (5 bases). Germline V lookup: CDR1 MNHEY, CDR2 SVGAGI. V lost 6 bases, J lost 0 bases, and 14 bases lay in between. The CDR3 runs to 15 residues. CDR3 loop: CASSLIGGANYGYTF. DNA for the CDR3: TGTGCCAGCAGCCTCATTGGGGGGGCTAACTATGGCTACACCTTC.

The chain couples TRBV2 to TRBJ1-5; 8 nucleotides agree with TRBD1. From germline, CDR1 is SNHLY and CDR2 FYNNEI. This CDR3 has 14 amino acids. The junction had 3 bases not matched to a gene; V was cut back by 6 bases and J by 2 bases. This chain's CDR3 is CASRDRVGNQPQHF. CDR3 bases: TGTGCCAGCAGGGACAGGGTTGGCAATCAGCCCCAGCATTTT.

The chain uses TRBV7-9 and TRBJ1-5; TRBD1 aligns across 8 bases. Unmatched junction bases numbered 6, after V lost 5 bases and J lost 6 bases. The CDR3 runs 14 residues. The germline CDR1 and CDR2 sequences are SEHNR and FQNEAQ (reference sequence). The CDR3 here is CASSPSGGGQPQHF. The CDR3 DNA is TGTGCCAGCAGCCCATCAGGGGGCGGTCAGCCCCAGCATTTT.

The rearrangement uses TRBV9 and TRBJ1-3; D is uncertain. Germline V gene data show CDR1 as SGDLS and CDR2 as YYNGEE. The V end lost 2 bases, the J end lost 2 bases, and 8 bases lay between the germline ends. The CDR3 spans 14 residues. This CDR3 reads CASSVGSTGNTIYF. The CDR3 DNA reads as TGTGCCAGCAGCGTCGGGAGTACTGGAAACACCATATATTTT.

This chain connects TRBV5-1 to TRBJ2-1, with 13 bases fitting TRBD2. After removal of 8 bases from V and 8 bases from J, the junction contained 7 bases not matched to a gene. The length of the CDR3 is 14 residues. Per germline, CDR1 SGHRS and CDR2 YFSETQ. The CDR3 DNA sequence: TGCGCCAGTAATGGACTAGCGGGGGTCGATGAGCAGTTCTTC. Translated: CASNGLAGVDEQFF.

The V gene is TRBV11-3, the J gene TRBJ2-2, with a possible D match to TRBD1 (6 bases). Deletions cut 5 bases from V and 8 bases from J, with 27 bases between. Germline CDR1 SGHNT, CDR2 YENEEA. The CDR3 loop spans 18 amino acids. The CDR3 region is CASSPTPGTQDGGGELFF. The CDR3 DNA reads TGTGCCAGCAGCCCAACACCCGGGACACAGGACGGTGGAGGGGAGCTGTTTTTT. Looking up the rest from reference TRBV11-3 and TRBJ2-2 gives the full variable domain: EAGVVQSPRYKIIEKKQPVAFWCNPISGHNTLYWYLQNLGQGPELLIRYENEEAVDDSQLPKDRFSAERLKGVDSTLKIQPAELGDSAVYLCASSPTPGTQDGGGELFFGEGSRLTVL.

This clone came up a few times. The chain has TRBV5-1 and TRBJ1-1, with D unresolved. Trimming cost V 7 bases and J 2 bases, with 15 bases left between them. CDR1 and CDR2 (germline): SGHRS, YFSETQ. This CDR3 has 14 amino acids. The CDR3 protein is CASRSGSHNTEAFF. Written as DNA, the CDR3 is TGCGCCAGCCGGAGTGGCAGTCATAACACTGAAGCTTTCTTT.

V gene TRBV6-5 combines with J gene TRBJ2-1; 7 positions agree with TRBD1. CDR1 and CDR2 (germline): MNHEY, SVGAGI. This CDR3 has 15 amino acids. V was pared by 5 bases and J by 2 bases, with 6 bases of the junction left unmatched. CDR3 loop: CASSQNQGAYNEQFF. CDR3 in DNA: TGTGCCAGCAGTCAGAACCAGGGGGCCTACAATGAGCAGTTCTTC.

In DNA form, the CDR3 reads TGTGCCAGCAGCATTACAGGTTATAATTCACCCCTCCACTTT. It encodes CASSITGYNSPLHF. The chain carries TRBV11-3 and TRBJ1-6, with D possibly matching TRBD1 (5 bases). Trimming left V 5 bases short and J 4 bases short, with 9 bases between. In germline, CDR1 is SGHNT, CDR2 YENEEA. The CDR3 covers 14 residues.

The chain links TRBV5-1 to TRBJ1-2; D perhaps matches TRBD1 (6 bases). The CDR3 runs 16 residues. Germline values: CDR1 SGHRS, CDR2 YFSETQ. The ends were cut back, 4 bases at V and 7 bases at J, with 23 bases in the middle. CDR3 residues: CASSLPFIGGAGGYTF. The CDR3, as DNA: TGCGCCAGCAGCCTACCCTTCATTGGGGGCGCGGGTGGCTACACCTTC. Full variable domain (rest looked up from reference TRBV5-1 and TRBJ1-2): KAGVTQTPRYLIKTRGQQVTLSCSPISGHRSVSWYQQTPGQGLQFLFEYFSETQRNKGNFPGRFSGRQFSNSRSEMNVSTLELGDSALYLCASSLPFIGGAGGYTFGSGTRLTVV.

This clone was seen just once. The chain combines TRBV5-6 with TRBJ2-7; 8 nucleotides match TRBD1. The CDR3 covers 16 residues. Trimming cost V 0 bases and J 0 bases; bases outside gene matches: 5. Germline CDR1 and CDR2: SGHDT and YYEEEE. The CDR3 DNA reads TGTGCCAGCAGCTTGGGCTGGACAGGGCTCTCCTACGAGCAGTACTTC. It codes for CASSLGWTGLSYEQYF.

The V and J genes are TRBV5-1 and TRBJ1-6, with TRBD1 matching over 8 bases. Trimming at V came to 2 bases and at J to 7 bases, leaving 5 bases not matched to a gene. The CDR3 totals 15 residues. Germline CDR1 reads SGHRS; CDR2 reads YFSETQ. CDR3 sequence reads: CASSFTQGANSPLHF. The CDR3, as DNA: TGCGCCAGCAGCTTCACGCAGGGGGCAAATTCACCCCTCCACTTT.

This clone was recorded a few times. J is TRBJ1-1 and V is TRBV5-1, with TRBD1 as a possible D gene (5 bases). This CDR3 comprises 15 residues. V was clipped by 5 bases and J by 4 bases, with 18 bases between them. The germline CDR1 and CDR2 sequences are SGHRS and YFSETQ. CDR3 nucleotide sequence: TGCGCCAGCAGGTATAGGGAGGGGCCGAGCACTGAAGCTTTCTTT. Its translation is CASRYREGPSTEAFF.

The chain combines TRBV6-6 with TRBJ2-3, with 8 bases aligning to TRBD2. The V segment lost 6 bases and the J segment 5 bases; nucleotides outside the gene matches: 7. This CDR3 spans 14 amino acids. Germline assignment: CDR1 MNHNY and CDR2 SVGAGI (reference sequence). The CDR3 DNA reads TGTGCCAGCAGATTCGGGGGGGCCCAAGATACGCAGTATTTT. Translated: CASRFGGAQDTQYF.

Only one count was recorded for this clone. The J gene is TRBJ1-2, the V gene TRBV3-1 (or the pseudogene TRBV3-2); D uncertain. CDR3 length equals 8 residues. V was shortened by 3 bases and J by 14 bases, with 4 bases between the two germline ends. Germline values: CDR1 LGHDT, CDR2 YNNKEL (reference sequence). The chain's CDR3 is CASSQLTF. The CDR3 nucleotides read TGTGCCAGCAGCCAGTTAACCTTC.

V gene TRBV4-2 combines with J gene TRBJ1-1; tentative D call: TRBD1 (6 bases). This CDR3 comprises 16 residues. Trimming removed 0 bases at V and 1 base at J, with 12 bases between. Germline V gene lookup returns CDR1 LGHNA and CDR2 YNFKEQ. CDR3 nucleotide sequence: TGTGCCAGCAGCCAAGATTTGAGGGGGGGGAACACTGAAGCTTTCTTT. Translation gives CASSQDLRGGNTEAFF.